This entry features one TCR beta chain sequence. How the authors handled the data: For nucleated cells, counts were estimated from reference gene primer amplification. Only in-frame clones appear in the TCRdb table, and some are missing; sequencing was by immunoSEQ multiplex PCR. The DNA was the basis for D and trimming; V, J and clone size are from that table. This sample yields around 250,000 clones, of which about 88% are seen a single time; around 4.6% belongs to the top ten. This entry is derived from a study of blood T cell repertoires in COVID-19. Study details: T cells, B-cell-depleted T cells, or PBMCs provided the cDNA or gDNA that served as material.

V lost 0 bases to trimming and J lost 6 bases, with 10 bases between them. CDR3 length equals 13 residues. Germline V gives CDR1 SGHRS, CDR2 YFSETQ. The clonotype comes from a woman in her thirties or forties who had recovered from COVID-19. The gene calls are TRBV5-1 and TRBJ2-7; D may be TRBD1 (5 bases). Material for sequencing was peripheral blood. The CDR3 DNA reads as TGCGCCAGCAGCTTGGAAGGGGAAGGCGAGCAGTACTTC. It encodes CASSLEGEGEQYF.